This TCR beta chain was captured in a study of CD8+ T cells in alopecia areata. Background on the study: Patients received oral tofacitinib, 5 to 10 mg twice daily, for moderate-to-severe alopecia areata. People stayed on tofacitinib for 6 to 18 months, then stopped the drug for 6 months. Broader study findings: Against the mouse data, patients shared TCRs less clearly, possibly for HLA reasons. Tofacitinib significantly brought down scalp clonality and expanded CD8+ clones among top 100.

As to this clone: Its antigen is unidentified.

RNA was extracted and reverse transcribed into cDNA as the sequencing template. The assay was immunoSEQ multiplex PCR, and TCRdb's table has in-frame clones only and misses some. Of a few hundred thousand clones listed, 60% are singletons. This sample's treatment: oral pan-JAK inhibitor, 5-10 mg twice daily. The CDR3 has 14 amino acids. Trimming shortened V by 2 bases and J by 3 bases, and 10 bases separated the two germline ends. In germline, CDR1 is SGHVS, CDR2 FQNEAQ. Specimen: CD4+ T cells sorted from blood, collected around week 53, from a patient treated with tofacitinib. The TCR sequence derives from a human donor with alopecia areata. The gene calls are TRBV7-8 and TRBJ1-1; D gene ambiguous. Here the CDR3 reads CASSLLGEYTEAFF. Here the CDR3 DNA reads TGTGCCAGCAGCTTACTCGGGGAGTACACTGAAGCTTTCTTT. Supplemented by reference TRBV7-8 and TRBJ1-1, the full variable domain reads GAGVSQSPRYKVAKRGQDVALRCDPISGHVSLFWYQQALGQGPEFLTYFQNEAQLDKSGLPSDRFFAERPEGSVSTLKIQRTQQEDSAVYLCASSLLGEYTEAFFGQGTRLTVV.